These T cell receptor beta chains were read from a single sample in a study of T cell repertoires in cytomegalovirus infection. Their target antigens are unknown. TCRdb reprocessed the reads with MiXCR, giving one entry per CDR3 protein. The repertoire holds approximately 990,000 distinct CDR3 sequences, approximately 33% seen once, with under 15% in the top ten. This material consisted of cultured CD8+ T cells from PBMCs, taken from culture after CMV antigen stimulation. Every receptor here comes from a human donor in good health (CMV status not recorded). Some clones in this sample may be carry-over from other donors' samples. Each CDR3 is given with its conserved first and last residue. The order of the fields is D gene, J gene, clone size, V gene, CDR3 protein. The D gene is left open where the match is weak. The size entry is marked missing in some rows and otherwise reads once, few, many or a size class.

-,TRBJ1-1,once,TRBV19,CASSRIRGKATEAFF
-,TRBJ2-1,many,TRBV7-8,CASSLGPRAGYNEQFF
-,TRBJ2-2,-,TRBV6-2/TRBV6-3,CASSYFTGGELFF
-,TRBJ1-1,many,TRBV12-3/TRBV12-4,CASSLAPGAVDWDMNTEAFF
-,TRBJ2-1,-,TRBV7-3,CASSLGPPLSYNEQFF
-,TRBJ1-2,-,TRBV2,CASTGVNSGTDGYTF
-,TRBJ1-3,-,TRBV6-6,CASSYSDILRSGNTIYF
-,TRBJ1-1,-,TRBV4-1,CASSYRAQGGTEAFF
TRBD2,TRBJ2-1,-,TRBV5-4,CASFSGGREQFF
TRBD2,TRBJ2-7,-,TRBV13,CASSFGTSPFYEQYF
-,TRBJ1-5,-,TRBV12-3/TRBV12-4,CASSLGAVRDSNQPQHF
-,TRBJ1-1,few,TRBV11-2,CASSLEYTEAFF
TRBD1,TRBJ2-1,many,TRBV7-6,CASSLDRVYEQFF
-,TRBJ2-2,-,TRBV2,CASTGEELFF
-,TRBJ2-7,few,TRBV6-6,CASSDTIYPYEQYF
-,TRBJ1-2,-,TRBV6-6,CASSYWVEGKGYGYTF
-,TRBJ1-3,many,TRBV7-6,CASSLSQAGSSGNTIYF